The subject of this entry is one T cell receptor beta chain. What it recognizes is unknown. Assay used: immunoSEQ multiplex PCR; TCRdb lists only in-frame clones, some missing. The sample holds roughly 200,000 clones, approximately 91% seen once. The sample comes from a study of T cell responses to AZD1222 COVID-19 vaccine. Study-level results: Unmutated variant regions are reportedly targeted by nearly half of spike-specific TCRs. At study baseline, merely roughly 6 AZD1222 recipients were seropositive.

CDR3 size: 13 residues. The germline V and J ends were trimmed by 4 bases and 3 bases, with 7 bases remaining between them. Looked up from germline, CDR1 is LGHNT and CDR2 is FRNRAP. The sample here was peripheral blood, taken 28 days after the second AZD1222 dose. This sequence joins TRBV12-5 and TRBJ1-5; D may be TRBD1 (5 bases). The source is an adult who received the AZD1222 COVID-19 vaccine. The CDR3 nucleotides read TGTGCTAGTGGTTGGGGGTCCAATCAGCCCCAGCATTTT. It is translated as CASGWGSNQPQHF.